This entry describes one T cell receptor (beta chain). The antigen is not known. In the source study's methods: Clinicopathological groups differed in CDR3, with these differences serving to build a distant-metastasis classifier for papillary thyroid cancer. TCRdb re-called the PCR reads with MiXCR. For this entry, the V and J calls and clone size follow TCRdb and not the study's own pipeline. The repertoire holds over 15,000 clones, with under 35% as singletons. This CDR3 spans 15 amino acids. J lost 6 bases, V lost 0 bases, and 2 bases had no gene match. Germline CDR1 and CDR2: MNHEY and SVGEGT. The data were obtained in a study of metastatic and nonmetastatic thyroid tumors. Study at large: A comparison of repertoires was made across blood and tumor or nodule tissue from malignant and benign thyroid patients. Study results and caveats: Significantly greater TCR beta diversity was reportedly found in malignant thyroid tumors than in benign nodules (in blood and tumor).

None of the patients had undergone any treatment ahead of thyroid surgery. This TCR derives from a female donor with papillary thyroid cancer or a benign thyroid nodule (not recorded which). Some clones in this sample may be carry-over from other donors' samples. This sequence joins TRBV6-2 or TRBV6-3 and TRBJ2-1; 10 bases are shared with TRBD1. Source material: blood. The CDR3 region is CASSYSDRGGNEQFF. The CDR3 region has the DNA TGTGCCAGCAGTTACTCGGACAGGGGGGGCAATGAGCAGTTCTTC.